Presented here are 13 T cell receptor beta chains from one specimen sequenced in a study of cytomegalovirus exposure and HLA in healthy donors. Some clones are missing from TCRdb's copy, which holds only in-frame ones; the method was immunoSEQ multiplex PCR. The sample includes over 200,000 clones, 75% to 90% of them seen just once. The sequenced material came from PBMCs. The receptors were sampled from a young woman in good health and CMV-seronegative.

This clone was recorded only once. V is TRBV27 and J is TRBJ1-1; 9 nucleotides agree with TRBD1. The V gene end was trimmed by 6 bases and the J gene end by 1 base; junction bases not matched to a gene: 15. CDR3 length: 18 amino acids. The germline V gene has CDR1 MNHEY and CDR2 SMNVEV (reference sequence). The chain's CDR3 is CASSTTGGLSSWNTEAFF. In DNA, the CDR3 is TGTGCCAGCAGCACAACAGGGGGCCTTTCATCATGGAACACTGAAGCTTTCTTT.

Regarding this clone: Other DNA sequences in this sample translate to the same CDR3. The gene calls are TRBV29-1 and TRBJ2-7; a weak D match, TRBD2 (6 bases). CDR3 length: 12 amino acids. Trimming removed 4 bases at V and 0 bases at J, with 7 bases between. From germline, CDR1 is SQVTM and CDR2 ANQGSEA. CDR3 region: CSVAGSSYEQYF. As DNA, the CDR3 is TGCAGCGTTGCCGGGAGCTCCTACGAGCAGTACTTC.

V usage is TRBV30 and J usage is TRBJ1-1; tentatively, D is TRBD1 (5 bases). Trimming shortened V by 4 bases and J by 1 base, and 13 bases separated the two germline ends. Germline V lookup: CDR1 GTSNPN, CDR2 SVGIG (reference sequence). The CDR3 extends over 14 amino acids. The CDR3 sequence: CAWIPRGGNTEAFF. The CDR3 coding sequence is TGTGCCTGGATCCCCCGGGGCGGGAACACTGAAGCTTTCTTT.

The chain links TRBV28 to TRBJ2-1; 9 nucleotides agree with TRBD2. The CDR3 is made up of 19 amino acids. V trimming: 8 bases; J trimming: 0 bases; junction bases outside the gene matches: 17. Germline lookup yields CDR1 MDHEN and CDR2 SYDVKM. CDR3 region: CASWAWRAGGPSSYNEQFF. CDR3 DNA sequence: TGTGCCAGCTGGGCCTGGCGAGCGGGAGGTCCTAGCTCCTACAATGAGCAGTTCTTC.

This clone was recorded at least ten times. V is TRBV6-5 and J is TRBJ1-2; D is undetermined. V lost 6 bases to trimming and J lost 4 bases, with 12 bases between them. Germline V gene sequence: CDR1 MNHEY, CDR2 SVGAGI. The CDR3 covers 13 residues. The CDR3 nucleotides are TGTGCCAGCAGATCCCCGGGAGTCTATGGCTACACCTTC. It translates to CASRSPGVYGYTF.

The V call is TRBV18, the J call TRBJ2-1; D ambiguous. Trimming stripped 4 bases from V and 7 bases from J, with 11 bases between. Germline V gene lookup returns CDR1 KGHSH and CDR2 LQKENI. The CDR3 spans 13 residues. This CDR3 is CASSLQTENEQFF. CDR3 coding DNA: TGTGCCAGCTCACTGCAGACGGAGAATGAGCAGTTCTTC.

V gene TRBV6-1 combines with J gene TRBJ1-1; TRBD1 agrees at 10 bases. This CDR3 has 16 amino acids. J gave up 4 bases and V 3 bases, and 8 bases lay outside the gene matches. CDR1 MNHNS and CDR2 SASEGT come from the germline V gene. The CDR3 DNA is TGTGCCAGCAGTGACAATTGGAGGACAGGGGGCACTGAAGCTTTCTTT. Translating it yields CASSDNWRTGGTEAFF.

In DNA form, the CDR3 reads TGTGCCACCAGCCTTGGACTGGCTTTGGAGACCCAGTACTTC. This encodes CATSLGLALETQYF. J is TRBJ2-5 and V is TRBV15, with a possible D match to TRBD2 (5 bases). The V and J ends lost 5 bases and 5 bases respectively, with 15 bases between them. Germline V gene sequence: CDR1 LNHNV, CDR2 YYDKDF (reference sequence). This CDR3 spans 14 amino acids.

The J gene is TRBJ2-1, the V gene TRBV7-9, with no clear D. The CDR3 totals 15 residues. V was clipped by 0 bases and J by 5 bases, with 11 bases between them. Germline CDR1 SEHNR, CDR2 FQNEAQ (reference sequence). The CDR3 here is CASSLAPGINNEQFF. DNA for the CDR3: TGTGCCAGCAGCTTAGCACCCGGTATAAACAATGAGCAGTTCTTC. The full variable domain, completed using reference TRBV7-9 and TRBJ2-1, is DTGVSQNPRHKITKRGQNVTFRCDPISEHNRLYWYRQTLGQGPEFLTYFQNEAQLEKSRLLSDRFSAERPKGSFSTLEIQRTEQGDSAMYLCASSLAPGINNEQFFGPGTRLTVL.

The chain carries TRBV29-1 and TRBJ2-5; perhaps TRBD1 as D (6 bases). With 6 bases removed from V and 5 bases from J, the gap between germline ends came to 19 bases. The germline CDR1 and CDR2 sequences are SQVTM and ANQGSEA. The CDR3 has 14 residues. The CDR3 loop is CSVLRDKGWETQYF. The CDR3 bases are TGCAGCGTACTCAGGGACAAGGGATGGGAGACCCAGTACTTC. Complete variable domain (other parts from reference TRBV29-1 and TRBJ2-5): SAVISQKPSRDICQRGTSLTIQCQVDSQVTMMFWYRQQPGQSLTLIATANQGSEATYESGFVIDKFPISRPNLTFSTLTVSNMSPEDSSIYLCSVLRDKGWETQYFGPGTRLLVL.

The chain carries TRBV5-6 and TRBJ2-1; the D gene is possibly TRBD1 (6 bases). V lost 4 bases and J lost 8, with 13 bases in between. CDR3 size: 13 residues. CDR1 and CDR2 from the germline V gene are SGHDT and YYEEEE. DNA for the CDR3: TGTGCCAGCAGCGGAAACAGGGCTGATGAGCAGTTCTTC. Amino acids: CASSGNRADEQFF. The variable domain in full, with the rest retrieved from reference TRBV5-6 and TRBJ2-1, is DAGVTQSPTHLIKTRGQQVTLRCSPKSGHDTVSWYQQALGQGPQFIFQYYEEEERQRGNFPDRFSGHQFPNYSSELNVNALLLGDSALYLCASSGNRADEQFFGPGTRLTVL.

This chain links TRBV5-4 with TRBJ2-7; D is unresolved. Trimming shortened V by 0 bases and J by 7 bases, and 8 bases separated the two germline ends. The CDR3 length is 12 residues. The germline V gene has CDR1 SGHNT and CDR2 YYREEE (reference sequence). In DNA form, the CDR3 reads TGTGCCAGCAGCTTGGAAGGGTGGGAGCAGTACTTC. Protein product: CASSLEGWEQYF.

V is TRBV9 and J is TRBJ2-1, with 8 bases lining up with TRBD1. The germline CDR1 and CDR2 sequences are SGDLS and YYNGEE. V shed 4 bases, J shed 7 bases, and the junction held 13 bases outside the gene matches. The CDR3 length is 16 residues. The CDR3 DNA reads as TGTGCCAGCAGCCCGCGGGGCAGGGGGCGTAGGAATGAGCAGTTCTTC. Translated, it gives CASSPRGRGRRNEQFF.